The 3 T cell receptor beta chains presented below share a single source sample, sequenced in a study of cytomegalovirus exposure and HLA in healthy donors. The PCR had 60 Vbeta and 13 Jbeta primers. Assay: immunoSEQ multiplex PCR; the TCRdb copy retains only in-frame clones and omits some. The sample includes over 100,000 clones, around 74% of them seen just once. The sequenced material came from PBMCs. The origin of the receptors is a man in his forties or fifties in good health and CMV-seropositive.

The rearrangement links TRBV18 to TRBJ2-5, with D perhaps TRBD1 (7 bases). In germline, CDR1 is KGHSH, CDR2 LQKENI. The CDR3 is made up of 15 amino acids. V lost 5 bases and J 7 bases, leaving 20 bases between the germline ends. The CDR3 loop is CASSTQGGRFATQYF. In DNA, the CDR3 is TGTGCCAGCTCAACTCAGGGGGGACGATTCGCGACCCAGTACTTC.

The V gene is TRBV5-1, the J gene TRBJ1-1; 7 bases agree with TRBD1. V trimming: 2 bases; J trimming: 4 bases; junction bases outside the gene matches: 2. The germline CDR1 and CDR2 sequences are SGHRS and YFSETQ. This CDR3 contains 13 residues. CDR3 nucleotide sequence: TGCGCCAGCAGCTTTACAGGGGCCACTGAAGCTTTCTTT. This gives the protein CASSFTGATEAFF.

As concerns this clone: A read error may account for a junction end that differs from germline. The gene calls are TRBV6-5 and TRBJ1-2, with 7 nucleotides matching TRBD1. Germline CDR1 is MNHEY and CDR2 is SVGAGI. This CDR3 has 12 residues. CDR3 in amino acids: CASSRRGHGNTF. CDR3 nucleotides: TGTGCCAGCAGCAGAAGGGGGCATGGCAACACCTTC.